A single sample is the source of the 8 T cell receptor beta chains below, sequenced in a study of neoadjuvant nivolumab and ipilimumab in lung cancer. Some clones are missing from TCRdb's copy, which holds only in-frame ones; the method was immunoSEQ multiplex PCR. The profile shows fewer than 15,000 clones, around 95% of them singletons. This sample comprised peripheral blood, obtained after neoadjuvant nivolumab, alone or with ipilimumab, at or shortly before surgery. The source of these receptors is an adult with non-small cell lung cancer.

The V call is TRBV7-2, the J call TRBJ2-5; 15 bases are shared with TRBD2. This CDR3 comprises 17 residues. CDR1 is SGHTA, CDR2 FQGNSA, per germline. V shed 1 base and J 2 bases; nucleotides not matched to a gene: 2. The chain's CDR3 is CASSLVGLAGGQETQYF. As DNA, the CDR3 is TGTGCCAGCAGCTTAGTTGGACTAGCGGGAGGGCAAGAGACCCAGTACTTC.

The CDR3, as DNA: TGCAGCGTTGAAAGGGCTAGCGGAGTATCCTACGAGCAGTACTTC. Protein product: CSVERASGVSYEQYF. The rearrangement joins TRBV29-1 to TRBJ2-7; 7 positions agree with TRBD2. CDR3 length: 15 residues. After removal of 2 bases from V and 1 base from J, the junction contained 8 bases not matched to a gene. Germline-derived CDR1 and CDR2 are SQVTM and ANQGSEA.

This clone occurred once. The gene calls are TRBV6-5 and TRBJ2-5; 9 bases map to TRBD2. The V gene's germline CDR1 is MNHEY and CDR2 SVGAGI. The CDR3 runs to 13 residues. The V and J ends lost 8 bases and 7 bases, in that order; junction bases with no gene match: 8. Written as DNA, the CDR3 is TGTGCCAGCGTGGCGGGAGGGGGGGGGACCCAGTACTTC. Amino acid sequence: CASVAGGGGTQYF.

The V gene is TRBV14, the J gene TRBJ1-1; D is perhaps TRBD1 (6 bases). V lost 1 base to trimming and J lost 10 bases, with 19 bases between them. CDR3 length: 15 amino acids. CDR1 and CDR2 from the germline V gene are SGHDN and FVKESK. The CDR3 nucleotides read TGTGCCAGCAGCCAAGGCCTCTGGGGGGTAGGGGGAGCTTTCTTT. Translation: CASSQGLWGVGGAFF.

This clone was counted only a few times. The chain carries TRBV7-3 and TRBJ2-6, with D hard to call. This CDR3 is built from 13 residues. Trimming cost V 4 bases and J 4 bases, with 5 bases left between them. CDR1 and CDR2 from the germline V gene are SGHTA and FQGTGA. The CDR3 DNA follows: TGTGCCAGCAGCTATACCGGGGCCAACGTCCTGACTTTC. Translation: CASSYTGANVLTF.

The chain couples TRBV6-1 to TRBJ2-5; TRBD1 agrees at 9 bases. Germline assignment: CDR1 MNHNS and CDR2 SASEGT. V dropped 6 bases and J dropped 1; count of bases not matched to a gene: 3. The CDR3 has 14 amino acids. The CDR3 loop reads CASRTGGSQETQYF. The CDR3 DNA sequence: TGTGCCAGCAGAACAGGGGGCTCCCAAGAGACCCAGTACTTC.

The CDR3 nucleotides read TGTGCCAGCAGCCCCAGCGGGAGAGCCTACGAGCAGTACTTC. It specifies CASSPSGRAYEQYF. This chain links TRBV9 with TRBJ2-7, with 8 bases matching TRBD2. The V gene end was trimmed by 4 bases and the J gene end by 2 bases; junction bases not matched to a gene: 5. CDR1 is SGDLS and CDR2 is YYNGEE in the germline V gene. This CDR3 comprises 14 residues.

The chain couples TRBV4-2 to TRBJ2-1, with no clear D. Trimming took off 0 bases at V and 14 bases at J, with 17 bases between the two ends. Germline V gives CDR1 LGHNA, CDR2 YNFKEQ. The CDR3 extends over 14 amino acids. DNA of the CDR3: TGTGCCAGCAGCCAAGAGGGCGCTGGCCGTAAGGAGTTCTTC. Translation: CASSQEGAGRKEFF.